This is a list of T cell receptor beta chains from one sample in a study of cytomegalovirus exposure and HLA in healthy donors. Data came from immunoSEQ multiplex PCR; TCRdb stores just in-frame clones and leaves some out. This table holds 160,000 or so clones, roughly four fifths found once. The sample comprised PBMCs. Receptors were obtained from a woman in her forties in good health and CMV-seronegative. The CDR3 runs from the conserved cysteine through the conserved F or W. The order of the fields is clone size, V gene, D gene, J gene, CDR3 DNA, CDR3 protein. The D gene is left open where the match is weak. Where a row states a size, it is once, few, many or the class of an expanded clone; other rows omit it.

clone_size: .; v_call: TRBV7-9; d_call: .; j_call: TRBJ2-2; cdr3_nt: TGTGCCAGCAGCCGACCTAGCTGGACTGATACCGGGGAGCTGTTTTTT; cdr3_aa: CASSRPSWTDTGELFF
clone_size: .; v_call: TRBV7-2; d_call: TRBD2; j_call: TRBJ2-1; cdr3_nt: TGTGCCAGCAGCTTAGAAGGGGCGGGAGGTACCAATGAGCAGTTCTTC; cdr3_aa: CASSLEGAGGTNEQFF
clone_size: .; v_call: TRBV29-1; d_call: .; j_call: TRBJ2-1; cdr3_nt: TGCAGCGCCCCTTTACAGGGTTCCAATGAGCAGTTCTTC; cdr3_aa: CSAPLQGSNEQFF
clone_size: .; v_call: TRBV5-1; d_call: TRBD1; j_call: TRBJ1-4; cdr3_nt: TGCGCCAGCAGCCCAACAGGGGATCTGGAAAAACTGTTTTTT; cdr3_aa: CASSPTGDLEKLFF
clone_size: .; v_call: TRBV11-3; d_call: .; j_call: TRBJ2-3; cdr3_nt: TGTGCCAGCAGCGCTAGACAGGGTGGTAGCGGGATGGCAGATACGCAGTATTTT; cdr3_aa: CASSARQGGSGMADTQYF
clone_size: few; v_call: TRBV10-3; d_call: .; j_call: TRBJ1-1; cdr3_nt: TGTGCCATCAGTGCAGCCGGAGGGACTACCAACACTGAAGCTTTCTTT; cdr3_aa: CAISAAGGTTNTEAFF
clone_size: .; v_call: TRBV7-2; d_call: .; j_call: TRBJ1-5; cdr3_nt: TGTGCCAGCAGCTTAGCAGGGGGCAATCAGCCCCAGCATTTT; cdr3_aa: CASSLAGGNQPQHF
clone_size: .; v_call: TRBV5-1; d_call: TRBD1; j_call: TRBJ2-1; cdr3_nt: TGCGCCAGCAGCTCAGGGGGTACGAACAATGAGCAGTTCTTC; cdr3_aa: CASSSGGTNNEQFF
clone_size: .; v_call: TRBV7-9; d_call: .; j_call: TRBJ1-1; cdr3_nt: TGTGCCAGCAGCTGGGGGGAGGTCGTTGAAGCTTTCTTT; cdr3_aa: CASSWGEVVEAFF
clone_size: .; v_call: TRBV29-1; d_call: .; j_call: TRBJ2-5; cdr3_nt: TGCAGCGTTAAGGACAGCCTCCAAGAGACCCAGTACTTC; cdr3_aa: CSVKDSLQETQYF
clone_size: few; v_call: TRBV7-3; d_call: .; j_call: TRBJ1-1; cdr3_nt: TGTGCCAGCAGCTTAACCGGGGGGAACACTGAAGCTTTCTTT; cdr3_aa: CASSLTGGNTEAFF
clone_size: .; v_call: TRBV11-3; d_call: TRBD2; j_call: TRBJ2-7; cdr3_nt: TGTGCCAGCACCGGGACTAGCGGGAGTGGCGAGCAGTACTTC; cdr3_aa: CASTGTSGSGEQYF
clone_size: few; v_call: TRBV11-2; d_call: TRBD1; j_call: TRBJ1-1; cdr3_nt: TGTGCCAGCAGTTTACAGGGGGCTGGGAACACTGAAGCTTTCTTT; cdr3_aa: CASSLQGAGNTEAFF
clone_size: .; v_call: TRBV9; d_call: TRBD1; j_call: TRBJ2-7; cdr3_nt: TGTGCCAGCAGCGCCGGTTCATTGACAGGGACCGAGCAGTACTTC; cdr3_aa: CASSAGSLTGTEQYF
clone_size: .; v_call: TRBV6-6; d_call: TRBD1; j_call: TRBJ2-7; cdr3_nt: TGTGCCAGCAGCAGGGACAGGGGGCTCTACGAGCAGTACTTC; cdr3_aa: CASSRDRGLYEQYF
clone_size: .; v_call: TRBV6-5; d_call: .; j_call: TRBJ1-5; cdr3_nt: TGTGCCAGCTCCCGACTTGGCCAAGAGCCCCAGCATTTT; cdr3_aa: CASSRLGQEPQHF
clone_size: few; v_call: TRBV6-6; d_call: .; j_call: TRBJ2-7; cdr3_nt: TGTGCCAGCACAGGGTCCTCCTACGAGCAGTACTTC; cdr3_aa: CASTGSSYEQYF
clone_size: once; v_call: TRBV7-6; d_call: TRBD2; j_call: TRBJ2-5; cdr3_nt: TGTGCCAGCAGCTTCCCAAGAAGCGGGAGTGGGGAGACCCAGTACTTC; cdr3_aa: CASSFPRSGSGETQYF
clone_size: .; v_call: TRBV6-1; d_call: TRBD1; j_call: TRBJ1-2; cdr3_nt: TGTGCCAGCCGGGACAGGGGATTAATGGAGTATGGCTACACCTTC; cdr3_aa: CASRDRGLMEYGYTF
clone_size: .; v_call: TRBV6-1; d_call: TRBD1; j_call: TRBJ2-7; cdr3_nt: TGTGCCAGCAGTTCGGGACAGGGTCTCTACGAGCAGTACTTC; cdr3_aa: CASSSGQGLYEQYF
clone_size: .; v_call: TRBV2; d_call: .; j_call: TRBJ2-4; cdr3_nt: TGTGCCAGCAGTTCACGACTAGCCAAAAACATTCAGTACTTC; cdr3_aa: CASSSRLAKNIQYF
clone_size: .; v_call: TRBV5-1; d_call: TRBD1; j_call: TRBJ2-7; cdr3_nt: TGCGCCAGCAGCTTTGGGACAGAGGACTACGAGCAGTACTTC; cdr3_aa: CASSFGTEDYEQYF
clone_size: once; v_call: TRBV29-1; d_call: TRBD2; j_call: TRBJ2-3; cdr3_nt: TGCAGCGTTTTGGGGGAGGGCGGCGATACGCAGTATTTT; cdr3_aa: CSVLGEGGDTQYF
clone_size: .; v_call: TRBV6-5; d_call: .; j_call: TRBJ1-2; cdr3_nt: TGTGCCAGCAGTTCCCCAACAGGGAACTATGGCTACACCTTC; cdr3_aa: CASSSPTGNYGYTF
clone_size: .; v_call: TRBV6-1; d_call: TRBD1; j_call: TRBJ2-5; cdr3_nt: TGTGCCAGCAGTGAAGGGCAGGGGGCTTGGGAGACCCAGTACTTC; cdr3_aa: CASSEGQGAWETQYF
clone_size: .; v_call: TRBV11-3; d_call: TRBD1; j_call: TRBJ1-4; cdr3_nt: TGTGCCAGCAGCTCGGGACAGTTAGATAATGAAAAACTGTTTTTT; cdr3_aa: CASSSGQLDNEKLFF